One sample yielded the 8 T cell receptor beta chains listed below, sequenced in a study of cytomegalovirus exposure and HLA in healthy donors. Primers: 60 Vbeta forward and 13 Jbeta reverse. Data came from immunoSEQ multiplex PCR; TCRdb stores just in-frame clones and leaves some out. The data hold about 200,000 clones, with roughly 80% observed a single time. Input material: PBMCs. These receptors originate from a man under 40 in good health and CMV-seronegative.

This chain links TRBV2 with TRBJ2-7, with D hard to call. V shed 3 bases and J shed 0 bases, with 9 bases lying between them. Germline loops: CDR1 SNHLY, CDR2 FYNNEI. This CDR3 region has 14 residues. In DNA form, the CDR3 reads TGTGCCAGCAGTGATGGGCAGATCTCCTACGAGCAGTACTTC. Translating gives CASSDGQISYEQYF. The whole variable domain, remainder taken from reference TRBV2 and TRBJ2-7, is EPEVTQTPSHQVTQMGQEVILRCVPISNHLYFYWYRQILGQKVEFLVSFYNNEISEKSEIFDDQFSVERPDGSNFTLKIRSTKLEDSAMYFCASSDGQISYEQYFGPGTRLTVT.

The rearrangement links TRBV5-1 to TRBJ2-3; 7 nucleotides line up with TRBD2. The CDR3 covers 17 residues. The V and J ends lost 1 base and 0 bases, in that order; junction bases with no gene match: 8. CDR1 and CDR2 from the germline V gene are SGHRS and YFSETQ. In DNA, the CDR3 is TGCGCCAGCAGCTTGCCCAGGAATAGCGGGAGCACAGATACGCAGTATTTT. Its translation is CASSLPRNSGSTDTQYF.

The sample holds one count of this clone. V gene TRBV27 combines with J gene TRBJ2-7; 7 bases align to TRBD1. Germline lookup yields CDR1 MNHEY and CDR2 SMNVEV (reference sequence). The junction had 2 bases not matched to a gene; V was cut back by 5 bases and J by 1 base. This CDR3 spans 13 amino acids. This chain's CDR3 is CASSRTGSYEQYF. The CDR3 DNA reads as TGTGCCAGCAGTCGGACAGGATCCTACGAGCAGTACTTC.

This clone came up a few times. The CDR3 DNA follows: TGTGCCAGCACCCAAGGAGGGAACACCGGGGAGCTGTTTTTT. Its protein is CASTQGGNTGELFF. The chain employs TRBV7-2 and TRBJ2-2; D may be TRBD2 (5 bases). The V end lost 7 bases, the J end lost 1 base, and 10 bases lay between the germline ends. CDR1 is SGHTA, CDR2 FQGNSA, per germline. The CDR3 runs to 14 residues.

The chain combines TRBV19 with TRBJ1-5, with 9 nucleotides matching TRBD1. The junction had 9 bases not matched to a gene; V was cut back by 7 bases and J by 5 bases. Germline CDR1 LNHDA, CDR2 SQIVND (reference sequence). This CDR3 is built from 15 residues. CDR3 sequence: CASKRDRAPYQPQHF. The CDR3 nucleotides are TGTGCCAGTAAAAGGGACAGGGCCCCGTATCAGCCCCAGCATTTT.

The V gene is TRBV11-3, the J gene TRBJ2-1; TRBD2 matches 8 bases. The CDR3 totals 16 residues. V lost 5 bases, J lost 9 bases, and 15 bases stayed unmatched. Germline V lookup: CDR1 SGHNT, CDR2 YENEEA. The CDR3 sequence is CASSRKATGGFGEQFF. The CDR3 DNA is TGTGCCAGCAGCCGAAAGGCGACGGGGGGGTTTGGTGAGCAGTTCTTC.

The chain is built from TRBV7-9 and TRBJ2-7, with 9 nucleotides matching TRBD1. Germline V gene data show CDR1 as SEHNR and CDR2 as FQNEAQ (reference sequence). The junction had 7 bases not matched to a gene; V was cut back by 5 bases and J by 2 bases. This CDR3 contains 15 residues. CDR3 sequence: CASSRDRGTPYEQYF. Written as DNA, the CDR3 is TGTGCCAGCAGCCGCGACAGGGGGACCCCCTACGAGCAGTACTTC.

This sequence joins TRBV27 and TRBJ1-2; possibly TRBD1 for D (5 bases). CDR3 length: 12 amino acids. The germline V and J ends were trimmed by 7 bases and 3 bases, with 9 bases remaining between them. Germline V CDR1 and CDR2: MNHEY, SMNVEV (reference sequence). CDR3 bases: TGTGCCAGCAAGGGGCTAGACTATGGCTACACCTTC. Its protein is CASKGLDYGYTF.